This T cell receptor beta chain was retrieved from a study of Ad26.COV2.S vaccination and SARS-CoV-2 variants. Background on the study: Once, or twice with 56 days between doses, Ad26.COV2.S was given intramuscularly. Study conclusions and caveats: Following vaccination, spike-specific CD8+ and CD4+ T cell responses reportedly exhibited substantial breadth. Vaccine recipients surpassed placebo recipients in spike-specific TCR breadth.

Comment on this clone: The antigen is not known.

The treatment: about 20 received Ad26.COV2.S at low or high dose, single or two shots; roughly 5 received placebo; per-sample allocation not given. Sampling took place 63 days after the first vaccine or placebo injection. At a Boston site, the person donating was an adult of 18-55 years. V gave up 4 bases and J gave up 7 bases, with 14 bases separating them. Germline CDR1 SQVTM, CDR2 ANQGSEA. The CDR3 is made up of 13 amino acids. Assay: immunoSEQ multiplex PCR; the TCRdb copy retains only in-frame clones and omits some. The repertoire consists of 440,000 or so clones, with 80% to 90% occurring once and the leading ten covering over 1.5%.

The J gene is TRBJ2-1, the V gene TRBV29-1, with D unclear. Specimen: peripheral blood, collected in a trial of Ad26.COV2.S vaccine versus placebo. This TCR was recovered from a person between 18 and 65 years old who received the Ad26.COV2.S COVID-19 vaccine or a placebo. The CDR3 bases are TGCAGCGTTGGAGTTGCAGCGTGGAATGAGCAGTTCTTC. This codes for CSVGVAAWNEQFF.